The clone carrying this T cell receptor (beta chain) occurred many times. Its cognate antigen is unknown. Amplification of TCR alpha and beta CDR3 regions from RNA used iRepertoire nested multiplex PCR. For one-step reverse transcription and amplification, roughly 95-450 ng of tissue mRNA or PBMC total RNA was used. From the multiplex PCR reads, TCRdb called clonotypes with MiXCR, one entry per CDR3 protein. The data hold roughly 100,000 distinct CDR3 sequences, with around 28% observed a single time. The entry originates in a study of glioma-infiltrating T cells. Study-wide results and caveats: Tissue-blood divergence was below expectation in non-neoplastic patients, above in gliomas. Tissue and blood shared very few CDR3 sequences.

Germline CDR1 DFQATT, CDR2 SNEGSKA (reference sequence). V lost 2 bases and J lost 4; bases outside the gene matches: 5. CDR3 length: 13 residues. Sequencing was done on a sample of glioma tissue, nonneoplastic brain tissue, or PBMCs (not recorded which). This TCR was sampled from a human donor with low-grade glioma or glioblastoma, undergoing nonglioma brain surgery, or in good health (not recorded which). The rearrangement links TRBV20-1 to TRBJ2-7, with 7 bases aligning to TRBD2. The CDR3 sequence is CSARTGGTYEQYF. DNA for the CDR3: TGCAGTGCTAGAACCGGGGGGACTTACGAGCAGTACTTC.